This TCR beta chain originates from a study of T cell responses to AZD1222 COVID-19 vaccine. Profiled with immunoSEQ multiplex PCR; TCRdb holds only in-frame clones, not every one. The data show 150,000 to 200,000 clones, with approximately 91% seen just once and 0.95% to 1% held by the top ten. The CDR3 runs 15 residues. After removal of 10 bases from V and 6 bases from J, the junction contained 14 bases not matched to a gene. Per the germline V gene, CDR1 is LNHDA and CDR2 is SQIVND (reference sequence). The chain has TRBV19 and TRBJ2-3; TRBD2 matches at 9 bases. The receptor was isolated from an adult in good health. This specimen consisted of peripheral blood, obtained on day 0 of AZD1222 vaccination. CDR3 loop: CATLPLAGGEDTQYF. CDR3 nucleotide sequence: TGTGCCACCCTGCCTCTGGCGGGGGGGGAGGATACGCAGTATTTT.